This TCR beta chain is drawn from a study of molecular identifiers for immune sequencing clone quantification (dated by TCRdb to about 2018). For context, the study as a whole: For a replicate experiment, the RNA from either approximately 20,000 or 100,000 naive CD8 T cells was divided into five aliquots, and four of those aliquots went on to sequencing. CD8 T cells were used in a methods study to benchmark molecular-identifier clustering-based TCR repertoire sequencing (MIDCIRS) and TCR RNA copy counting.

As to this clonotype: What antigen it recognizes has not been identified. Per-base quality was not reported, and no clone a single base away is much larger than it.

Overall results and qualifications from the work: The sizes of highly expanded clones could end up underestimated when identical TCR molecules share a barcode. Modeling gave about 3.2 recovered TCR RNA copies per cell versus 8 to 10 by digital PCR, implying about 30% capture efficiency. Spiked-in Jurkat TCR RNA equivalent to a single cell was reported to be detectable even among 850,000 to 1,000,000 naive CD8 T cells. Without barcode sub-clustering, chimeric consensus sequences inflated TCR diversity; chimeras reached as high as 47%. Naive libraries contained spiked-in Jurkat TCR RNA (approximately ten copies' worth), which is not part of the donor repertoire. In CMV-specific effector cells, clones with more than 20 RNA copies contained over 97% of molecules, whereas in naive cells such clones contained under 1% of molecules.

The library was built by means of PCR. The sequencing machine was a NextSeq 500. Bulk TCR libraries were generated as previously described, with the TCR primers listed in Table S5 used. Total RNA was purified with the Qiagen AllPrep DNA/RNA kit. Before analysis, reads from multiple sequencing runs of one library were combined. Processing in the source paper ran as follows. Reads were retained only if their TCR constant sequence matched exactly, and those retained reads were trimmed to 150 nt and grouped according to their 12-nt molecular barcodes. Reads in each barcode group were sub-clustered using a 15% Levenshtein threshold, and a quality-weighted consensus sequence was built for each RNA molecule. Non-functional sequences were discarded, and so were lower-count sequences lying one edit away from another sequence. Based on fitting two negative binomial distributions, any barcode sub-cluster with under 20% of the maximum read count was discarded. In-frame beta chains were kept once TCRdb had trimmed the public reads at Q25 with fastp and called clones with MiXCR. Each CDR3 protein gets just one entry, which takes the most common genes and DNA from the rows behind it. These V and J calls originate from TCRdb's pipeline instead of the authors' own analysis. This sample is represented by more than 550,000 distinct CDR3 sequences; about 25% of them were singletons. The top ten clonotypes cover about 0.84% of the sample.

CDR1 LNHDA and CDR2 SQIVND are derived from the germline V gene (reference sequence). Trimming costs V 10 bases and J 5 bases, and their ends lie 21 bases apart. The CDR3 sequence holds 14 residues, the cysteine and phenylalanine included. Only the CDR3 portion is preserved as DNA: 42 bases, with reading frame beginning at the first base. Libraries of naive CD8 T cells were generated from roughly 20,000 to 1,000,000 sorted cells, with 10%, 30% or 50% of the purified RNA used. On a BD FACSAria II, naive CD8 T cells were FACS-sorted as CD8+CD4-CCR7+CD45RA+ and collected into RLT Plus buffer. To test detection sensitivity, Jurkat RNA equal to under 13 TCR copies was added to samples of about 19,000-1,100,000 naive CD8 T cells. CD8 T cells were enriched with RosetteSep CD8+ T Cell Enrichment Cocktail and Ficoll-Paque, followed by ACK red cell lysis.

Material for sequencing was naive CD8+ T cells from blood, with Jurkat cell RNA spiked in. In light of the paper, this sample's cell subset or site label describes: FACS-sorted CD8+CD4-CCR7+CD45RA+ naive T cells. The sequence derives from a human donor in good health. Some libraries in this study had Jurkat cell RNA spiked in. The chain uses TRBV19 and TRBJ2-7, and TRBD1 may be the D gene, going by 6 matching bases. Here is the DNA: TGTGCCACCACCGGGGACATACTAGACCACGAGCAGTACTTC. It encodes CATTGDILDHEQYF. When the CDR3 is completed using the reference TRBV19 and TRBJ2-7 genes on either side, the full variable domain is DGGITQSPKYLFRKEGQNVTLSCEQNLNHDAMYWYRQDPGQGLRLIYYSQIVNDFQKGDIAEGYSVSREKKESFPLTVTSAQKNPTAFYLCATTGDILDHEQYFGPGTRLTVT.